One and the same sample provided the 28 T cell receptor beta chains below, sequenced in a study of T cell responses to AZD1222 COVID-19 vaccine. The data were produced by immunoSEQ multiplex PCR, yet TCRdb's version contains in-frame clones alone and is incomplete. Of about 140,000 clones in the sample, 91% were seen once. Here the sequenced sample was peripheral blood, taken 28 days after the second AZD1222 dose. The receptors come from an adult who received the AZD1222 COVID-19 vaccine.

As to this clone: Other DNA sequences within the sample encode an identical CDR3. The J gene is TRBJ1-2, the V gene TRBV12-3 or TRBV12-4, with D possibly matching TRBD1 (5 bases). V was shortened by 2 bases and J by 1 base, with 5 bases between the two germline ends. This CDR3 comprises 13 residues. The CDR3 is CASSLQGNYGYTF. CDR3 nucleotides: TGTGCCAGCAGTTTACAGGGTAACTATGGCTACACCTTC.

The V and J genes are TRBV9 and TRBJ1-1; D perhaps matches TRBD1 (5 bases). This CDR3 is 17 amino acids long. CDR1 SGDLS and CDR2 YYNGEE come from the germline V gene. V lost 4 bases and J lost 1, with 20 bases in between. Here the CDR3 reads CASSSRDLSAPNTEAFF. CDR3 sequence (DNA): TGTGCCAGCAGCTCGCGGGACTTAAGCGCCCCGAACACTGAAGCTTTCTTT.

The rearrangement uses TRBV28 and TRBJ1-1; D uncertain. The CDR3 covers 15 residues. Trimming shortened V by 7 bases and J by 1 base, and 16 bases separated the two germline ends. Germline loops: CDR1 MDHEN, CDR2 SYDVKM. CDR3 in DNA: TGTGCCAGCACCTTGGGAGATTCCGGGAACACTGAAGCTTTCTTT. Residues: CASTLGDSGNTEAFF.

This clone was detected only once. The chain couples TRBV3-1 (or the pseudogene TRBV3-2) to TRBJ1-1; D not certain. Germline V lookup: CDR1 LGHDT, CDR2 YNNKEL (reference sequence). The germline V and J ends were trimmed by 7 bases and 1 base, with 22 bases remaining between them. The CDR3 spans 17 residues. CDR3 DNA sequence: TGTGCCAGCACCCATGTTCAACACGGCGAGAGGAACACTGAAGCTTTCTTT. Protein sequence: CASTHVQHGERNTEAFF.

V gene TRBV7-6 combines with J gene TRBJ1-1; possible D gene TRBD1, 6 bases. The CDR3 has 15 amino acids. Germline V gives CDR1 SGHVS, CDR2 FNYEAQ. V was clipped by 1 base and J by 5 bases, with 14 bases between them. CDR3 protein: CASSLESGAGTEAFF. CDR3 DNA sequence: TGTGCCAGCAGCTTAGAATCAGGGGCCGGGACTGAAGCTTTCTTT.

The V and J genes are TRBV5-1 and TRBJ2-1, with unresolved D. The V gene's germline CDR1 is SGHRS and CDR2 YFSETQ. This CDR3 region has 15 residues. Trimming cost V 2 bases and J 0 bases, with 9 bases left between them. The chain's CDR3 is CASSFRVSSYNEQFF. CDR3 DNA: TGCGCCAGCAGCTTTAGGGTGAGCTCCTACAATGAGCAGTTCTTC.

The chain uses TRBV28 and TRBJ1-1, with 8 positions matching TRBD1. The CDR3 has 15 amino acids. Germline assignment: CDR1 MDHEN and CDR2 SYDVKM. V trimming: 3 bases; J trimming: 6 bases; junction bases outside the gene matches: 9. CDR3 in amino acids: CASSFGQGVPAEAFF. DNA of the CDR3: TGTGCCAGCAGTTTTGGACAGGGTGTTCCCGCTGAAGCTTTCTTT.

The J gene is TRBJ1-1, the V gene TRBV6-6, with D perhaps TRBD1 (5 bases). Germline V gene lookup returns CDR1 MNHNY and CDR2 SVGAGI (reference sequence). Trimming stripped 10 bases from V and 2 bases from J, with 23 bases between. The CDR3 loop spans 16 amino acids. This CDR3 is CATDPGHHLTNTEAFF. As DNA, the CDR3 is TGTGCCACCGACCCAGGACACCACCTGACAAACACTGAAGCTTTCTTT.

The rearrangement links TRBV11-3 to TRBJ2-1; 7 bases fit TRBD2. Germline CDR1 reads SGHNT; CDR2 reads YENEEA. This CDR3 is built from 16 residues. Unmatched junction bases numbered 8, after V lost 5 bases and J lost 1 base. The CDR3 here is CASSGSAGDSYNEQFF. The CDR3 nucleotides read TGTGCCAGCAGCGGTAGTGCGGGGGATTCCTACAATGAGCAGTTCTTC.

The V and J genes are TRBV27 and TRBJ1-2, with unresolved D. Trimming left V 6 bases short and J 4 bases short, with 9 bases between. Germline assignment: CDR1 MNHEY and CDR2 SMNVEV (reference sequence). The CDR3 runs 12 residues. For the CDR3, the DNA is TGTGCCAGCAGCAACAGTCGCTATGGCTACACCTTC. It translates to CASSNSRYGYTF.

V gene TRBV6-5 combines with J gene TRBJ2-2; D may be TRBD1 (7 bases). This CDR3 has 15 amino acids. Germline CDR1 reads MNHEY; CDR2 reads SVGAGI. The V end lost 2 bases, the J end lost 7 bases, and 14 bases lay between the germline ends. CDR3 sequence: CASSYDRAGSGELFF. The CDR3 coding sequence is TGTGCCAGCAGTTACGACAGGGCCGGGAGCGGGGAGCTGTTTTTT.

This clone was seen once. The V and J genes are TRBV20-1 and TRBJ2-3, with TRBD2 matching over 9 bases. J was trimmed by 3 bases and V by 6 bases; bases with no gene match: 7. The germline V gene has CDR1 DFQATT and CDR2 SNEGSKA (reference sequence). The CDR3 has 14 residues. CDR3 sequence (DNA): TGCAGTGCAAGTACGACTAGCGGTACAGATACGCAGTATTTT. Amino acid sequence: CSASTTSGTDTQYF.

Comments on this clone: The junction differs from germline at one of its ends, possibly a read error. J is TRBJ2-1 and V is TRBV7-9; 10 bases match TRBD2. The CDR3 totals 16 residues. The germline gives CDR1 SEHNR, CDR2 FQNEAQ (reference sequence). CDR3 DNA sequence: TGTGCCAGCAGTTTAGAACTAGCGGGATCCTACAATGAGCAGTTCTTC. Its translation is CASSLELAGSYNEQFF. Variable domain in full (rest from reference TRBV7-9 and TRBJ2-1): DTGVSQNPRHKITKRGQNVTFRCDPISEHNRLYWYRQTLGQGPEFLTYFQNEAQLEKSRLLSDRFSAERPKGSFSTLEIQRTEQGDSAMYLCASSLELAGSYNEQFFGPGTRLTVL.

The J gene is TRBJ2-7, the V gene TRBV7-2; the D gene is possibly TRBD2 (6 bases). The CDR3 is 13 amino acids. Germline V lookup: CDR1 SGHTA, CDR2 FQGNSA. Between the trimmed V and J ends, which lost 3 bases and 3 bases, there was a span of 9 bases. The DNA for the CDR3 is TGTGCCAGCAGCTTTTGGAGGGACTACGAGCAGTACTTC. This codes for CASSFWRDYEQYF.

The chain couples TRBV10-3 to TRBJ1-4, with TRBD1 matching 9 bases. Germline CDR1 ENHRY, CDR2 SYGVKD. V lost 6 bases to trimming and J lost 7 bases; unmatched junction nucleotides: 9. The CDR3 length is 15 residues. CDR3 region: CAISEKTGGGEKLFF. Written as DNA, the CDR3 is TGTGCCATCAGCGAAAAGACAGGGGGGGGTGAAAAACTGTTTTTT.

The chain joins TRBV4-3 to TRBJ1-2; D gene ambiguous. Trimming took off 0 bases at V and 2 bases at J, with 7 bases between the two ends. The CDR3 runs 14 residues. CDR1 and CDR2 (germline): LGHNA, YSLEER. The CDR3 spells CASSQELGNYGYTF. Written as DNA, the CDR3 is TGCGCCAGCAGCCAAGAGCTGGGCAACTATGGCTACACCTTC.

V is TRBV19 and J is TRBJ2-1; 7 positions agree with TRBD2. V lost 7 bases to trimming and J lost 5 bases; unmatched junction nucleotides: 8. Looked up from germline, CDR1 is LNHDA and CDR2 is SQIVND (reference sequence). This CDR3 region has 14 residues. In nucleotides, the CDR3 is TGTGCCAGTAACCGATTAGCGGGCAACAATGAGCAGTTCTTC. Residues: CASNRLAGNNEQFF.

The rearrangement links TRBV5-1 to TRBJ2-7, with 8 bases matching TRBD2. Per germline, CDR1 SGHRS and CDR2 YFSETQ. The CDR3 is 14 amino acids. V shed 2 bases and J 2 bases; nucleotides not matched to a gene: 3. The CDR3 DNA reads TGCGCCAGCAGCTTAAGCGGGAGAGCCTACGAGCAGTACTTC. This translates into CASSLSGRAYEQYF.

The chain has TRBV9 and TRBJ2-1, with D uncertain. Trimming took off 0 bases at V and 4 bases at J, with 8 bases between the two ends. The germline V gene encodes CDR1 SGDLS and CDR2 YYNGEE. The CDR3 runs to 14 residues. The chain's CDR3 is CASSVVGSYNEQFF. The CDR3 DNA follows: TGTGCCAGCAGCGTAGTAGGCAGTTACAATGAGCAGTTCTTC.

The table lists this clone with a few counts. The rearrangement uses TRBV5-1 and TRBJ2-5; D is unresolved. The V end lost 3 bases, the J end lost 5 bases, and 11 bases lay between the germline ends. Germline assignment: CDR1 SGHRS and CDR2 YFSETQ. The CDR3 has 13 amino acids. The CDR3 spells CASSYGFRETQYF. The CDR3, as DNA: TGCGCCAGCAGCTATGGGTTTCGGGAGACCCAGTACTTC.

The chain carries TRBV11-1 and TRBJ2-2; the match to TRBD2 covers 9 bases. Germline values: CDR1 SGHAT, CDR2 FQDESV (reference sequence). The V and J ends lost 4 bases and 3 bases, in that order; junction bases with no gene match: 6. The CDR3 runs to 16 residues. CDR3 in DNA: TGTGCCAGCAGCTCGCGCGGGGGGGGATACACCGGGGAGCTGTTTTTT. Translation gives CASSSRGGGYTGELFF.

The rearrangement links TRBV6-6 to TRBJ2-6, with 9 bases lining up with TRBD1. Germline V gene sequence: CDR1 MNHNY, CDR2 SVGAGI (reference sequence). This CDR3 is 18 amino acids long. V lost 5 bases and J lost 0; bases outside the gene matches: 8. Written as DNA, the CDR3 is TGTGCCAGCAGTCGCCCCGGGACAGGGCCCTCTGGGGCCAACGTCCTGACTTTC. Residues: CASSRPGTGPSGANVLTF.

The chain links TRBV5-1 to TRBJ1-2; D call uncertain. V lost 4 bases, J lost 7 bases, and 14 bases lay in between. From germline, CDR1 is SGHRS and CDR2 YFSETQ. The CDR3 has 13 amino acids. CDR3 bases: TGCGCCAGCAGCCCCTCGGTATCCGGTGGCTACACCTTC. Translation gives CASSPSVSGGYTF.

V gene TRBV5-8 combines with J gene TRBJ2-5, with 7 bases fitting TRBD1. Germline trimming cut 3 bases from V and 1 base from J; bases unmatched to any gene: 12. The CDR3 has 17 residues. Per the germline V gene, CDR1 is SGHTS and CDR2 is YDEGEE. CDR3 residues: CASSSHRRQGPQETQYF. DNA for the CDR3: TGTGCCAGCAGCTCCCATCGCAGACAGGGCCCCCAAGAGACCCAGTACTTC.

This chain links TRBV24-1 with TRBJ1-5, with 10 bases identical to TRBD1. The CDR3 has 17 residues. Germline assignment: CDR1 KGHDR and CDR2 SFDVKD. The V segment lost 5 bases and the J segment 5 bases; nucleotides outside the gene matches: 11. CDR3 in DNA: TGTGCCACCAGTGGTACCGACGGGACAGGGGCTTATCAGCCCCAGCATTTT. Amino acids: CATSGTDGTGAYQPQHF.

This clone is labeled as medium-sized. The chain couples TRBV12-3 or TRBV12-4 to TRBJ1-2; D uncertain. V shed 5 bases and J shed 3 bases, with 10 bases lying between them. This CDR3 has 13 residues. The CDR3 protein is CASSETEDYGYTF. CDR3 nucleotide sequence: TGTGCCAGCAGTGAGACGGAGGACTATGGCTACACCTTC.

This sequence joins TRBV4-2 and TRBJ2-1; 10 nucleotides line up with TRBD2. This CDR3 contains 15 residues. Trimming removed 4 bases from V and 4 bases from J; junction bases left unmatched: 4. Germline CDR1 is LGHNA and CDR2 is YNFKEQ. The CDR3 DNA follows: TGTGCCAGCAGCCGTGAAGCGGGAGGGTACAATGAGCAGTTCTTC. Amino acid sequence: CASSREAGGYNEQFF.

This chain uses TRBV12-5 with TRBJ2-1; D unclear. V was clipped by 0 bases and J by 9 bases, with 9 bases between them. Germline CDR1 and CDR2: LGHNT and FRNRAP. The CDR3 runs 13 residues. CDR3 sequence (DNA): TGTGCTAGTGGTTTGGTATCCGACGGTGAGCAGTTCTTC. Translation gives CASGLVSDGEQFF.